The following is a T cell receptor (beta chain) sequence with its context. Only in-frame clones appear in the TCRdb table, and some are missing; sequencing was by immunoSEQ multiplex PCR. This table holds about 190,000 clones, 85% to 90% found once. This entry is derived from a study of blood T cell repertoires in COVID-19. Germline V lookup: CDR1 PRHDT, CDR2 FYEKMQ (reference sequence). CDR3 length: 14 amino acids. V was trimmed by 5 bases and J by 7 bases, leaving 15 bases between them. This TCR was recovered from a man aged 45-60 years with acute or convalescent COVID-19. V gene TRBV13 combines with J gene TRBJ2-1; D possibly corresponds to TRBD2 (7 bases). The material sequenced was peripheral blood. The CDR3 DNA reads as TGTGCCAGCAGCCAGACTAGGGGGGGGAATGAGCAGTTCTTC. It encodes CASSQTRGGNEQFF.